This T cell receptor (beta chain) was identified during a study of blood T cell repertoires in COVID-19. Study-wide background: The United States, Italy and Spain supplied acute and convalescent COVID-19 samples. Sample material is recorded as cDNA or gDNA derived from T cells, B-cell-depleted T cells, or PBMCs.

The CDR3 totals 11 residues. V was clipped by 1 base and J by 11 bases, with 8 bases between them. Clones were sequenced by immunoSEQ multiplex PCR, and TCRdb holds only the in-frame ones, with some missing. The sample includes 360,000 or so clones, 90% seen only once; the top ten take about 7%. The rearrangement links TRBV12-3 or TRBV12-4 to TRBJ1-1; no clear D gene. Source material: peripheral blood. The TCR was taken from a man younger than 30 with active or convalescent COVID-19. As DNA, the CDR3 is TGTGCCAGCAGTTTAGGGGTCGGGGCTTTCTTT. Protein product: CASSLGVGAFF.